What follows are 13 T cell receptor beta chains derived from one specimen sequenced in a study of blood T cells in healthy people across ages. Together with a sample-barcoded 5' primer, a J-beta primer mix was included in a second PCR lasting about 6 to 11 cycles. Using its own MiXCR run on the 5' RACE reads, TCRdb lists one record per CDR3 protein. The sample includes 1.5 million to 2 million distinct CDR3 sequences, less than 50% of them seen just once. Specimen: blood. All receptors come from a woman in her thirties or forties in good health.

This clonotype was counted between two and nine times. V gene TRBV5-1 combines with J gene TRBJ2-5; the D call may be TRBD1 or TRBD2 (5 bases each). Germline CDR1 SGHRS, CDR2 YFSETQ. CDR3 length equals 18 residues. Trimming stripped 4 bases from V and 5 bases from J, with 27 bases between. In DNA, the CDR3 is TGCGCCAGCAGCCGGAACGGAGTCCGGGACCCCAGTACGGAGACCCAGTACTTC. It is translated as CASSRNGVRDPSTETQYF.

This sequence joins TRBV28 and TRBJ2-1; maybe TRBD2 (5 bases). The CDR3 runs to 11 residues. V gave up 3 bases and J gave up 12 bases, with 9 bases separating them. Germline V lookup: CDR1 MDHEN, CDR2 SYDVKM. DNA of the CDR3: TGTGCCAGCAGTTTTACCCGGGGGCAGTTCTTC. Protein product: CASSFTRGQFF.

This chain joins TRBV18 and TRBJ1-2, with D perhaps matching TRBD1 (5 bases). Trimming removed 2 bases at V and 4 bases at J, with 14 bases between. Germline V gives CDR1 KGHSH, CDR2 LQKENI. The CDR3 extends over 15 amino acids. The CDR3 here is CASSPSGLITYGYTF. CDR3 nucleotide sequence: TGTGCCAGCTCACCATCGGGACTCATAACCTATGGCTACACCTTC.

This clonotype was observed a handful of times. The chain links TRBV12-3 or TRBV12-4 to TRBJ1-2; the D is unclear. There are 14 residues in the CDR3. V shed 10 bases and J shed 4 bases, with 19 bases lying between them. This chain's CDR3 is CAIRDQDEPYGYTF. The CDR3 coding sequence is TGTGCCATCAGAGACCAGGACGAACCCTATGGCTACACCTTC.

CDR3 coding DNA: TGTGCCAGCAGCAACCGGGACAAACCCGACGGCTACACCTTC. Protein product: CASSNRDKPDGYTF. The genes are TRBV9 and TRBJ1-2; a weak D match, TRBD1 (6 bases). V lost 4 bases and J 8 bases, leaving 18 bases between the germline ends. Per germline, CDR1 SGDLS and CDR2 YYNGEE. This CDR3 comprises 14 residues.

V is TRBV27 and J is TRBJ1-2, with 7 bases matching TRBD1. J gave up 2 bases and V 6 bases, and 9 bases lay outside the gene matches. The CDR3 covers 15 residues. Germline values: CDR1 MNHEY, CDR2 SMNVEV (reference sequence). CDR3 in amino acids: CASRLAGTANYGYTF. CDR3 nucleotide sequence: TGTGCCAGCAGGCTTGCCGGGACAGCAAACTATGGCTACACCTTC.

The chain uses TRBV19 and TRBJ1-5; 7 bases map to TRBD1. The V gene end was trimmed by 8 bases and the J gene end by 1 base; junction bases not matched to a gene: 11. The germline V gene has CDR1 LNHDA and CDR2 SQIVND (reference sequence). There are 16 residues in the CDR3. The CDR3 nucleotides are TGTGCCAGTGGGACAAGGGGGCGCGGGAGCAATCAGCCCCAGCATTTT. It specifies CASGTRGRGSNQPQHF.

This clonotype was detected a few times. The rearrangement joins TRBV6-4 to TRBJ2-1; maybe TRBD2 (5 bases). Per the germline V gene, CDR1 is MRHNA and CDR2 is SNTAGT. The CDR3 length is 13 residues. Trimming stripped 8 bases from V and 8 bases from J, with 16 bases between. CDR3 residues: CASRSSVSDEQFF. CDR3 nucleotides: TGTGCCAGCCGCAGTAGCGTTTCGGATGAGCAGTTCTTC.

This chain connects TRBV2 to TRBJ1-2; D is uncertain. Between the trimmed V and J ends, which lost 7 bases and 2 bases, there was a span of 17 bases. Germline CDR1 and CDR2: SNHLY and FYNNEI. The CDR3 spans 15 residues. The CDR3 coding sequence is TGTGCCAGCAATGGTGAAGGGAGGAAGAACTATGGCTACACCTTC. Residues: CASNGEGRKNYGYTF. Together with reference TRBV2 and TRBJ1-2, the CDR3 gives the full variable domain: EPEVTQTPSHQVTQMGQEVILRCVPISNHLYFYWYRQILGQKVEFLVSFYNNEISEKSEIFDDQFSVERPDGSNFTLKIRSTKLEDSAMYFCASNGEGRKNYGYTFGSGTRLTVV.

This chain links TRBV11-2 with TRBJ1-1; D gene uncertain. There are 14 residues in the CDR3. CDR1 SGHAT and CDR2 FQNNGV come from the germline V gene. The V end was cut by 5 bases, the J end by 1 base, with 11 bases between. CDR3 bases: TGTGCCAGCAGCGTCGAGGTCCCGAACACTGAAGCTTTCTTT. It translates to CASSVEVPNTEAFF. The full variable domain, in which reference TRBV11-2 and TRBJ1-1 provide the parts outside the CDR3, is EAGVAQSPRYKIIEKRQSVAFWCNPISGHATLYWYQQILGQGPKLLIQFQNNGVVDDSQLPKDRFSAERLKGVDSTLKIQPAKLEDSAVYLCASSVEVPNTEAFFGQGTRLTVV.

This clonotype was found a few times. The CDR3 nucleotides are TGTGCCAGCAGCGCCGCAGGGGCGTATGGCTACACCTTC. It codes for CASSAAGAYGYTF. The chain is built from TRBV7-2 and TRBJ1-2; D may be TRBD1 (6 bases). This CDR3 region has 13 residues. V dropped 5 bases and J dropped 5 bases, with 12 bases sitting between them. The germline CDR1 and CDR2 sequences are SGHTA and FQGNSA.

The chain links TRBV7-2 to TRBJ2-5, with 7 bases matching TRBD2. From germline, CDR1 is SGHTA and CDR2 FQGNSA. V gave up 2 bases and J gave up 4 bases; unmatched junction bases: 4. There are 14 residues in the CDR3. This CDR3 is CASSLSLAVETQYF. DNA of the CDR3: TGTGCCAGCAGCTTATCGCTAGCGGTAGAGACCCAGTACTTC.

This chain uses TRBV11-2 with TRBJ2-5; TRBD2 is a possible D gene (5 bases). Germline assignment: CDR1 SGHAT and CDR2 FQNNGV. The CDR3 is 15 amino acids. V was shortened by 1 base and J by 0 bases, with 9 bases between the two germline ends. The CDR3 loop is CASSLGSADQETQYF. The CDR3 region has the DNA TGTGCCAGCAGCTTAGGTAGCGCGGACCAAGAGACCCAGTACTTC.